These 15 T cell receptor beta chains share one sample of origin, sequenced in a study of glioma-infiltrating T cells after dendritic cell vaccination. The table came from immunoSEQ multiplex PCR; TCRdb's copy has only in-frame clones and leaves some out. This table has 95,000 to 110,000 clones, roughly 76% appearing once. The sequenced sample was blood, obtained before dendritic cell vaccination. These receptors all stem from a human donor with glioblastoma.

A single count supports this clone. The rearrangement uses TRBV30 and TRBJ2-5, with D perhaps matching TRBD2 (6 bases). Germline-derived CDR1 and CDR2 are GTSNPN and SVGIG (reference sequence). The length of the CDR3 is 15 residues. Trimming took 1 base from V and 1 from J, leaving 13 bases between them. In DNA form, the CDR3 reads TGTGCCTGGAGTGGGGGTGGGAGGAGCCAAGAGACCCAGTACTTC. Its translation is CAWSGGGRSQETQYF.

This clone came up a few times. V is TRBV2 and J is TRBJ2-7, with 12 nucleotides matching TRBD2. Looked up from germline, CDR1 is SNHLY and CDR2 is FYNNEI. The CDR3 has 15 residues. Trimming took 6 bases from V and 4 from J; bases not matched to a gene: 7. DNA for the CDR3: TGTGCCAGCAGCTTAGGACTAGCGGGGACGTACGAGCAGTACTTC. Amino acids: CASSLGLAGTYEQYF.

This clone was seen once. The chain couples TRBV28 to TRBJ2-7, with D maybe TRBD1 (5 bases). Trimming removed 0 bases from V and 3 bases from J, with 9 bases in between. In germline, CDR1 is MDHEN, CDR2 SYDVKM. This CDR3 region has 14 residues. The CDR3 region has the DNA TGTGCCAGCAGTTTATGGACCAGGGACTACGAGCAGTACTTC. It specifies CASSLWTRDYEQYF.

The chain employs TRBV29-1 and TRBJ1-4; D remains unclear. V dropped 2 bases and J dropped 8 bases, with 6 bases sitting between them. The length of the CDR3 is 11 residues. Germline-derived CDR1 and CDR2 are SQVTM and ANQGSEA. This chain's CDR3 is CSVETGEKLFF. DNA for the CDR3: TGCAGCGTTGAAACGGGAGAAAAACTGTTTTTT. Full variable domain (rest looked up from reference TRBV29-1 and TRBJ1-4): SAVISQKPSRDICQRGTSLTIQCQVDSQVTMMFWYRQQPGQSLTLIATANQGSEATYESGFVIDKFPISRPNLTFSTLTVSNMSPEDSSIYLCSVETGEKLFFGSGTQLSVL.

Turning to this clone: Germline and junction disagree at one end, which may indicate a read error. The V and J genes are TRBV28 and TRBJ2-5, with D tentatively TRBD1 (7 bases). This CDR3 has 15 amino acids. Looked up from germline, CDR1 is MDHEN and CDR2 is SYDVKM. CDR3 in amino acids: CASSLQGGPQQTQYF. The CDR3 DNA is TGTGCCAGCAGTTTACAGGGGGGTCCCCAACAGACCCAGTACTTC.

This chain uses TRBV5-1 with TRBJ1-3; the D gene is possibly TRBD1 (6 bases). With 5 bases removed from V and 4 bases from J, the gap between germline ends came to 19 bases. The CDR3 is made up of 16 amino acids. Germline-derived CDR1 and CDR2 are SGHRS and YFSETQ. The CDR3 sequence is CASSPSSGAEGNTIYF. The CDR3 coding sequence is TGCGCCAGCAGTCCCTCGTCAGGGGCCGAAGGAAACACCATATATTTT.

This chain links TRBV6-1 with TRBJ1-2; weak D call: TRBD1 (5 bases). The length of the CDR3 is 13 residues. Deletions cut 10 bases from V and 3 bases from J, with 15 bases between. From germline, CDR1 is MNHNS and CDR2 SASEGT. In DNA, the CDR3 is TGTGCCACCGGATTTTGGGGGGACTATGGCTACACCTTC. It translates to CATGFWGDYGYTF.

This sequence joins TRBV10-3 and TRBJ1-1; no firm D call. CDR1 and CDR2 from the germline V gene are ENHRY and SYGVKD. This CDR3 comprises 14 residues. V was cut by 3 bases and J by 4 bases, with 12 bases left in between. The CDR3 sequence is CAISEYQSGTEAFF. The CDR3 DNA follows: TGTGCCATCAGTGAATACCAGTCTGGCACTGAAGCTTTCTTT.

This sequence joins TRBV10-2 and TRBJ2-5, with TRBD2 matching 10 bases. V shed 8 bases and J 5 bases; nucleotides not matched to a gene: 11. CDR3 size: 15 residues. Germline-derived CDR1 and CDR2 are WSHSY and SAAADI. Here the CDR3 reads CASQGSGGGRETQYF. Here the CDR3 DNA reads TGCGCCAGCCAAGGGAGCGGGGGGGGGCGGGAGACCCAGTACTTC.

DNA for the CDR3: TGTGCCAGCAGCGTAGGGAACAGGGGTGAAGCTTTCTTT. The encoded protein is CASSVGNRGEAFF. The rearrangement uses TRBV9 and TRBJ1-1; 7 nucleotides line up with TRBD1. This CDR3 has 13 residues. V lost 0 bases, J lost 7 bases, and 3 bases stayed unmatched. The germline V gene has CDR1 SGDLS and CDR2 YYNGEE.

This clone was observed a few times. The chain joins TRBV6-5 to TRBJ1-4; D not resolved. This CDR3 region has 13 residues. V was shortened by 4 bases and J by 0 bases, with 3 bases between the two germline ends. Germline-derived CDR1 and CDR2 are MNHEY and SVGAGI. This chain's CDR3 is CASSSATNEKLFF. CDR3 nucleotide sequence: TGTGCCAGCAGTTCTGCAACTAATGAAAAACTGTTTTTT.

V is TRBV11-2 and J is TRBJ2-1, with D tentatively TRBD2 (5 bases). V shed 4 bases and J shed 0 bases, with 10 bases lying between them. The CDR3 covers 15 residues. Germline V gene lookup returns CDR1 SGHAT and CDR2 FQNNGV. CDR3: CASSSLRGSYNEQFF. The CDR3 DNA reads as TGTGCCAGCAGCTCCCTCCGGGGCTCCTACAATGAGCAGTTCTTC.

The chain couples TRBV12-5 to TRBJ1-3, with a possible D match to TRBD1 (6 bases). The length of the CDR3 is 17 residues. The V gene lost 2 bases and the J gene lost 0 bases, with 14 bases spanning the gap. Per germline, CDR1 LGHNT and CDR2 FRNRAP. CDR3 amino acids: CASGLFRRGLSGNTIYF. The CDR3 DNA reads as TGTGCTAGTGGTTTGTTTCGCAGGGGCCTCTCTGGAAACACCATATATTTT.

J is TRBJ1-1 and V is TRBV10-3, with 8 bases that match TRBD1. V trimming: 0 bases; J trimming: 1 base; junction bases outside the gene matches: 7. The CDR3 is 17 amino acids. Germline V gene sequence: CDR1 ENHRY, CDR2 SYGVKD. The CDR3 region is CAISESRTGTKNTEAFF. Here the CDR3 DNA reads TGTGCCATCAGTGAGTCTCGGACAGGGACAAAGAACACTGAAGCTTTCTTT.

The CDR3 DNA reads as TGTGCCAGCAGCCAAATCCGGGACAGGTCTAATTCACCCCTCCACTTT. Protein: CASSQIRDRSNSPLHF. The chain is built from TRBV14 and TRBJ1-6; 8 nucleotides line up with TRBD1. Trimming at V came to 2 bases and at J to 6 bases, leaving 6 bases not matched to a gene. This CDR3 is 16 amino acids long. Germline V lookup: CDR1 SGHDN, CDR2 FVKESK.